The 17 T cell receptor beta chains reported below all come from one sample, sequenced in a study of CD8 T cells in Susac syndrome. Reverse transcription of roughly 0.5 to 1 ug RNA was performed with random hexamers. TCRdb passed the immunoSEQ multiplex PCR reads through MiXCR, listing each CDR3 protein once. The sample gives roughly 250,000 distinct CDR3 sequences, less than 96% of which show up once; approximately 0.094% is in the top ten. The sequenced sample consisted of CD4+ T cells from PBMCs. All receptors derive from a human donor with Susac syndrome.

The chain carries TRBV20-1 and TRBJ2-3, with D perhaps matching TRBD1 (7 bases). The CDR3 sequence is 15 residues long. The germline CDR1 and CDR2 sequences are DFQATT and SNEGSKA (reference sequence). Between the trimmed V and J ends, which lost 6 bases and 0 bases, there was a span of 16 bases. CDR3 nucleotides: TGCAGTGCGCCCACCAGGGGGGCTAGCACAGATACGCAGTATTTT. The encoded protein is CSAPTRGASTDTQYF.

The chain has TRBV20-1 and TRBJ1-2, with TRBD1 as a possible D gene (6 bases). V dropped 0 bases and J dropped 4 bases, with 15 bases sitting between them. The CDR3 loop spans 15 amino acids. Germline assignment: CDR1 DFQATT and CDR2 SNEGSKA (reference sequence). Here the CDR3 reads CSAREFLGQPYGYTF. In nucleotides, the CDR3 is TGCAGTGCTAGAGAGTTCCTCGGACAGCCCTATGGCTACACCTTC.

The rearrangement joins TRBV4-1 to TRBJ1-2; the D gene is possibly TRBD1 (5 bases). This CDR3 contains 15 residues. From germline, CDR1 is MGHRA and CDR2 YSYEKL. Trimming cost V 1 base and J 6 bases, with 15 bases left between them. CDR3 DNA sequence: TGCGCCAGCAGCCAAGTGGGGGGGTTTTTTGATGGCTACACCTTC. It codes for CASSQVGGFFDGYTF.

The gene calls are TRBV27 and TRBJ2-4; unclear D gene. Germline V gene data show CDR1 as MNHEY and CDR2 as SMNVEV (reference sequence). Trimming cost V 1 base and J 0 bases, with 7 bases left between them. This CDR3 is built from 15 residues. The CDR3 region has the DNA TGTGCCAGCAGTTTATTGCCAGCAGCCAAAAACATTCAGTACTTC. Encoded protein: CASSLLPAAKNIQYF.

This clonotype is a singleton in its sample. The DNA for the CDR3 is TGTGCCAGCAGTTACGAGGGAGAAAGGACAGATACGCAGTATTTT. It codes for CASSYEGERTDTQYF. The chain employs TRBV6-5 and TRBJ2-3; perhaps TRBD2 as D (5 bases). The germline CDR1 and CDR2 sequences are MNHEY and SVGAGI. V lost 2 bases, J lost 3 bases, and 12 bases lay in between. The CDR3 totals 15 residues.

The rearrangement uses TRBV7-9 and TRBJ2-2; no reliable D call. The CDR3 is 14 amino acids. Germline CDR1 is SEHNR and CDR2 is FQNEAQ (reference sequence). V dropped 2 bases and J dropped 6 bases, with 10 bases sitting between them. This CDR3 reads CASSLPNRAGELFF. The CDR3, as DNA: TGTGCCAGCAGCTTACCAAACCGAGCCGGGGAGCTGTTTTTT.

The CDR3 region is CASSRRLAGGPDTQYF. The CDR3 DNA sequence: TGTGCCAGCAGCCGAAGACTAGCGGGAGGGCCAGATACGCAGTATTTT. This chain uses TRBV27 with TRBJ2-3, with 14 bases identical to TRBD2. Germline CDR1 reads MNHEY; CDR2 reads SMNVEV (reference sequence). The CDR3 consists of 16 residues. V was pared by 6 bases and J by 4 bases, with 6 bases of the junction left unmatched.

The CDR3 sequence: CSVEPASTDTQYF. The CDR3 DNA follows: TGCAGCGTTGAACCAGCTAGCACAGATACGCAGTATTTT. The J gene is TRBJ2-3, the V gene TRBV29-1; D remains ambiguous. Trimming removed 2 bases from V and 0 bases from J, with 6 bases in between. This CDR3 region has 13 residues. Germline V gene lookup returns CDR1 SQVTM and CDR2 ANQGSEA.

This clonotype was picked up one time. J is TRBJ2-5 and V is TRBV11-2, with D tentatively TRBD1 (5 bases). Germline V lookup: CDR1 SGHAT, CDR2 FQNNGV. This CDR3 is 15 amino acids long. V lost 0 bases and J lost 4, with 12 bases in between. The CDR3 spells CASSLDSPTAETQYF. The CDR3, as DNA: TGTGCCAGCAGCTTAGATTCCCCGACAGCAGAGACCCAGTACTTC.

This rearrangement joins TRBV3-1 to TRBJ2-3, with TRBD2 matching 10 bases. The CDR3 has 17 amino acids. The germline V gene has CDR1 LGHDT and CDR2 YNNKEL (reference sequence). V dropped 2 bases and J dropped 3; count of bases not matched to a gene: 8. The CDR3 sequence: CASSQTRAGGVTDTQYF. For the CDR3, the DNA is TGTGCCAGCAGCCAAACCCGAGCGGGAGGGGTAACAGATACGCAGTATTTT.

This chain uses TRBV28 with TRBJ2-7; no clear D. CDR1 and CDR2 from the germline V gene are MDHEN and SYDVKM. V lost 8 bases and J lost 5, with 22 bases in between. CDR3 length: 15 residues. The DNA for the CDR3 is TGTGCCAGCGGACGTCGGGTCGGACGGCGCCACGAGCAGTACTTC. Its translation is CASGRRVGRRHEQYF.

V gene TRBV20-1 combines with J gene TRBJ2-5; no clear D. This CDR3 region has 18 residues. V was cut by 2 bases and J by 0 bases, with 22 bases left in between. Germline CDR1 and CDR2: DFQATT and SNEGSKA (reference sequence). In DNA form, the CDR3 reads TGCAGTGCTAGACCACCCGGGCACCAAAACCGGGACCAAGAGACCCAGTACTTC. Encoded protein: CSARPPGHQNRDQETQYF.

This clonotype was detected only once. V gene TRBV20-1 combines with J gene TRBJ2-1; TRBD2 agrees at 11 bases. CDR3 length: 16 residues. Looked up from germline, CDR1 is DFQATT and CDR2 is SNEGSKA (reference sequence). Trimming removed 2 bases from V and 4 bases from J; junction bases left unmatched: 7. This chain's CDR3 is CSARRLLAGGYNEQFF. The CDR3 nucleotides read TGCAGTGCTAGACGCCTCCTAGCGGGAGGTTACAATGAGCAGTTCTTC.

This sequence joins TRBV4-1 and TRBJ1-4; 8 bases map to TRBD1. The junction had 5 bases not matched to a gene; V was cut back by 3 bases and J by 5 bases. The CDR3 loop spans 15 amino acids. Germline V gene sequence: CDR1 MGHRA, CDR2 YSYEKL. The CDR3 spells CASSHVDRGNEKLFF. Written as DNA, the CDR3 is TGCGCCAGCAGCCATGTAGACAGGGGAAATGAAAAACTGTTTTTT.

The V gene is TRBV20-1, the J gene TRBJ2-3; no definite D call. V was trimmed by 1 base and J by 2 bases, leaving 4 bases between them. CDR1 DFQATT and CDR2 SNEGSKA come from the germline V gene (reference sequence). The CDR3 covers 12 residues. CDR3 loop: CSARGNTDTQYF. The CDR3 DNA sequence: TGCAGTGCTAGAGGAAACACAGATACGCAGTATTTT.

This CDR3 is CAWRDRVDQPQHF. Here the CDR3 DNA reads TGTGCCTGGAGAGACAGGGTGGACCAGCCCCAGCATTTT. The chain links TRBV30 to TRBJ1-5; 7 nucleotides line up with TRBD1. J was trimmed by 7 bases and V by 3 bases; bases with no gene match: 6. The germline gives CDR1 GTSNPN, CDR2 SVGIG (reference sequence). The CDR3 is made up of 13 amino acids.

V is TRBV27 and J is TRBJ1-1; D call uncertain. The CDR3 loop spans 15 amino acids. The germline gives CDR1 MNHEY, CDR2 SMNVEV (reference sequence). The V gene lost 7 bases and the J gene lost 5 bases, with 20 bases spanning the gap. In nucleotides, the CDR3 is TGTGCCAGCACCCCCCTTTCGTCCGGCTCTACTGAAGCTTTCTTT. It specifies CASTPLSSGSTEAFF.